What follows are 14 T cell receptor beta chains derived from one specimen sequenced in a study of T cells after posttransplantation cyclophosphamide. Clones were read by immunoSEQ multiplex PCR, and TCRdb kept only the in-frame ones, dropping some. This sample has over 20,000 clones; roughly 98% occur once, and the top ten carry 0.1% to 0.15%. The sequenced sample consisted of naive CD8+ T cells sorted from PBMCs. The receptor set was obtained from a man aged 40-50 years in good health, CMV-negative, and a related stem cell transplant donor.

The rearrangement links TRBV7-2 to TRBJ2-1, with D uncertain. CDR3 length equals 12 residues. CDR1 SGHTA and CDR2 FQGNSA come from the germline V gene. V was shortened by 2 bases and J by 7 bases, with 6 bases between the two germline ends. For the CDR3, the DNA is TGTGCCAGCAGCTTAATACTAAATGAGCAGTTCTTC. This encodes CASSLILNEQFF.

The chain carries TRBV6-5 and TRBJ2-7, with 7 bases fitting TRBD1. This CDR3 has 14 residues. Germline CDR1 is MNHEY and CDR2 is SVGAGI. With 5 bases clipped from V and 6 bases from J, the junction kept 10 bases outside the gene matches. This CDR3 is CASSIATGDPEQYF. CDR3 sequence (DNA): TGTGCCAGCAGTATTGCCACAGGGGACCCCGAGCAGTACTTC.

V is TRBV27 and J is TRBJ1-4; D gene uncertain. The CDR3 is made up of 14 amino acids. Trimming removed 0 bases at V and 8 bases at J, with 10 bases between. CDR1 is MNHEY and CDR2 is SMNVEV in the germline V gene (reference sequence). The CDR3 protein is CASSLSLRGEKLFF. The CDR3 nucleotides are TGTGCCAGCAGTTTATCGCTGAGAGGGGAAAAACTGTTTTTT.

To note about this clone: A read error may account for a junction end that differs from germline. The V gene is TRBV4-1, the J gene TRBJ1-1, with 8 bases lining up with TRBD1. The germline V gene has CDR1 MGHRA and CDR2 YSYEKL. This CDR3 is built from 17 residues. Here the CDR3 DNA reads TGCGCCGGCAGCTATGGTCGAACCGACAGGGGATTCACTGAAGCTTTCTTT. Translated, it gives CAGSYGRTDRGFTEAFF.

The V call is TRBV6-1, the J call TRBJ2-7, with 7 nucleotides matching TRBD1. CDR1 MNHNS and CDR2 SASEGT come from the germline V gene. The V gene end was trimmed by 4 bases and the J gene end by 0 bases; junction bases not matched to a gene: 3. This CDR3 contains 14 residues. This CDR3 reads CASSVDRSSYEQYF. In DNA form, the CDR3 reads TGTGCCAGCAGTGTGGACAGGAGCTCCTACGAGCAGTACTTC.

This clone was detected a few times. The chain joins TRBV7-9 to TRBJ1-4; TRBD1 matches at 7 bases. Germline V gene sequence: CDR1 SEHNR, CDR2 FQNEAQ (reference sequence). The V gene end was trimmed by 3 bases and the J gene end by 6 bases; junction bases not matched to a gene: 7. The CDR3 is 15 amino acids. The DNA for the CDR3 is TGTGCCAGCAGCTTGAGCTCAGGGGGAGATGAAAAACTGTTTTTT. It translates to CASSLSSGGDEKLFF.

The gene calls are TRBV28 and TRBJ1-2, with D uncertain. The V gene's germline CDR1 is MDHEN and CDR2 SYDVKM. The CDR3 is 15 residues long. The germline V and J ends were trimmed by 8 bases and 0 bases, with 16 bases remaining between them. CDR3 loop: CASLYERASNYGYTF. CDR3 DNA sequence: TGTGCCAGCCTTTACGAAAGAGCTTCTAACTATGGCTACACCTTC.

This chain joins TRBV19 and TRBJ2-1; perhaps TRBD1 as D (6 bases). This CDR3 comprises 17 residues. Germline lookup yields CDR1 LNHDA and CDR2 SQIVND (reference sequence). V lost 3 bases and J lost 5, with 20 bases in between. In DNA form, the CDR3 reads TGTGCCAGTAGTATTGAGCCAGGGGCGAGTCTCGACAATGAGCAGTTCTTC. Translation: CASSIEPGASLDNEQFF.

As DNA, the CDR3 is TGTGCCAGCAGCTTAGTGGGACAGTCCCCTGGGGACTATGGCTACACCTTC. Its protein product is CASSLVGQSPGDYGYTF. V gene TRBV7-8 combines with J gene TRBJ1-2, with 7 nucleotides matching TRBD1. Trimming took 1 base from V and 3 from J; bases not matched to a gene: 11. Germline V CDR1 and CDR2: SGHVS, FQNEAQ. The CDR3 has 17 amino acids.

J is TRBJ2-1 and V is TRBV7-8; tentatively, D is TRBD2 (6 bases). The CDR3 has 17 residues. Per germline, CDR1 SGHVS and CDR2 FQNEAQ. Trimming cost V 2 bases and J 5 bases, with 19 bases left between them. The DNA for the CDR3 is TGTGCCAGCAGCTTAAAGGGCCTAGCGCCCAAGAACAATGAGCAGTTCTTC. It is translated as CASSLKGLAPKNNEQFF. Together with reference TRBV7-8 and TRBJ2-1, the CDR3 gives the full variable domain: GAGVSQSPRYKVAKRGQDVALRCDPISGHVSLFWYQQALGQGPEFLTYFQNEAQLDKSGLPSDRFFAERPEGSVSTLKIQRTQQEDSAVYLCASSLKGLAPKNNEQFFGPGTRLTVL.

J is TRBJ2-1 and V is TRBV7-2; 8 bases map to TRBD2. The germline CDR1 and CDR2 sequences are SGHTA and FQGNSA. V gave up 5 bases and J gave up 6 bases; unmatched junction bases: 3. CDR3 length: 13 residues. This CDR3 is CASSTSGPNEQFF. The CDR3 DNA follows: TGTGCCAGCAGCACTAGCGGACCCAATGAGCAGTTCTTC.

The V and J genes are TRBV7-9 and TRBJ2-3, with D possibly TRBD2 on 6 matching bases. Germline V gene lookup returns CDR1 SEHNR and CDR2 FQNEAQ (reference sequence). Trimming removed 4 bases from V and 2 bases from J, with 13 bases in between. This CDR3 is 15 amino acids long. Here the CDR3 DNA reads TGTGCCAGCAGCTCCCCGACTAGTATCACAGATACGCAGTATTTT. Translating it yields CASSSPTSITDTQYF.

As regards this clone: Other nucleotide sequences in the sample specify the same CDR3. This chain joins TRBV13 and TRBJ2-2, with D perhaps matching TRBD2 (6 bases). The CDR3 has 15 amino acids. Between the trimmed V and J ends, which lost 4 bases and 4 bases, there was a span of 13 bases. Germline V lookup: CDR1 PRHDT, CDR2 FYEKMQ (reference sequence). Here the CDR3 DNA reads TGTGCCAGCAGCTCGGGAGTGGGTGGCACCGGGGAGCTGTTTTTT. It codes for CASSSGVGGTGELFF.

The genes are TRBV28 and TRBJ2-7, with D tentatively TRBD2 (5 bases). Germline CDR1 is MDHEN and CDR2 is SYDVKM. CDR3 length: 17 residues. V shed 1 base and J shed 0 bases, with 16 bases lying between them. The CDR3 region is CASSLYEGARSSYEQYF. In DNA form, the CDR3 reads TGTGCCAGCAGTTTATATGAGGGTGCGCGGAGCTCCTACGAGCAGTACTTC.